This T cell receptor beta chain was sequenced for a study of blood T cell repertoires in COVID-19. Losses at the gene ends were 5 bases for V and 0 bases for J; bases not matched to a gene: 6. Per germline, CDR1 LNHDA and CDR2 SQIVND (reference sequence). CDR3 length: 16 residues. TCRdb's copy holds only in-frame clones and misses some; the assay was immunoSEQ multiplex PCR. The data hold roughly 500,000 clones, with roughly 89% observed a single time. The sequenced sample was peripheral blood. This sequence joins TRBV19 and TRBJ2-1; TRBD2 agrees at 8 bases. The source of this sequence is a young man with COVID-19, enrolled during active disease. In DNA, the CDR3 is TGTGCCAGTAGTGGGCTAGCGGGCCCCTCCTACAATGAGCAGTTCTTC. It encodes CASSGLAGPSYNEQFF.